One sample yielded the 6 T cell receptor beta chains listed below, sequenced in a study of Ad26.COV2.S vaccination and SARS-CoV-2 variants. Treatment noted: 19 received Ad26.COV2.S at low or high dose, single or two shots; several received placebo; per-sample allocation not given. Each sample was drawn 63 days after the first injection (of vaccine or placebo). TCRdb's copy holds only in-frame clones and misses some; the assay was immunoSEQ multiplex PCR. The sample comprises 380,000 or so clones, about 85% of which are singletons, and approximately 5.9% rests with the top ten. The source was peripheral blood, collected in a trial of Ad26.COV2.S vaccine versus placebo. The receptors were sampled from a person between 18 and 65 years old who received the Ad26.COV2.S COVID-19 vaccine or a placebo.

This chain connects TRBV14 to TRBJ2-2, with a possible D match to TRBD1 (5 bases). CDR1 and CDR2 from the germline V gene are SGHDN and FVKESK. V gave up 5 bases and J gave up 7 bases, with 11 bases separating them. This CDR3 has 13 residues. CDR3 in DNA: TGTGCCAGCAGCGTCGTGGGGCGCGGGGAGCTGTTTTTT. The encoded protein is CASSVVGRGELFF.

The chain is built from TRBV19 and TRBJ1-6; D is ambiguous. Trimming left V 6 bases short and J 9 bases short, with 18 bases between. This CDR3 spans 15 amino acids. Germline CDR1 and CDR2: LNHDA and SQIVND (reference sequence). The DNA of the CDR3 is TGTGCCAGTAGCACTGGGTGGGGTGCTAGTTCACCCCTCCACTTT. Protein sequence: CASSTGWGASSPLHF.

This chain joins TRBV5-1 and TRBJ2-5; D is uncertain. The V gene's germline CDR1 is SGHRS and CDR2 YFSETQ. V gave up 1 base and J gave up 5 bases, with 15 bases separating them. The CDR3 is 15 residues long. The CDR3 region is CASSLNGPFAETQYF. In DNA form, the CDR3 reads TGCGCCAGCAGCTTGAACGGACCATTCGCGGAGACCCAGTACTTC.

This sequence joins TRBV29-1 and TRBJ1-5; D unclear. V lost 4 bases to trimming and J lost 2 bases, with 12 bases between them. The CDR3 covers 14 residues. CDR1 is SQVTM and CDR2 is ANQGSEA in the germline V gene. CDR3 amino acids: CSVALGFGNQPQHF. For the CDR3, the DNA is TGCAGCGTTGCATTGGGGTTCGGCAATCAGCCCCAGCATTTT.

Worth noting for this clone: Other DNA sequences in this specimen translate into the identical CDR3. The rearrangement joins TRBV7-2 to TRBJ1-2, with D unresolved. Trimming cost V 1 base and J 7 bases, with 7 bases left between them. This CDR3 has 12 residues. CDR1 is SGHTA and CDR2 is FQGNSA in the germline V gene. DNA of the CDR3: TGTGCCAGCAGCTTAGAGGCAGGTGGCTACACCTTC. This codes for CASSLEAGGYTF.

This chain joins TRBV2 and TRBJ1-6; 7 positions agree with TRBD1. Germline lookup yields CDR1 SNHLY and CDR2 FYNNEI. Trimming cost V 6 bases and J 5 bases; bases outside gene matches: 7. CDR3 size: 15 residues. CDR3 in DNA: TGTGCCAGCAGCAAGACAGGGATTAATAATTCACCCCTCCACTTT. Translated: CASSKTGINNSPLHF.